Described below is a single T cell receptor (beta chain) sequence and its context. What it binds is unknown. The PCR used 60 Vbeta and 13 Jbeta primers. Sequenced by immunoSEQ multiplex PCR; TCRdb stores in-frame clones only, minus some. The data include some 84,000 clones; the top ten clones carry about 0.5%. The data originate from a study of cytomegalovirus exposure and HLA in healthy donors. Whole-study findings and limits: Analyzed later, association rates of TCRs varied across HLA loci, with DRB1 most and HLA-C fewest. In a later analysis, CMV-associated beta chains were mostly HLA-associated, it appeared.

Healthy bone marrow donors made up the donors. Germline-derived CDR1 and CDR2 are LNHDA and SQIVND (reference sequence). The CDR3 is 16 amino acids. Trimming removed 4 bases from V and 6 bases from J; junction bases left unmatched: 14. The origin of this receptor is a man aged 45-65 years in good health and CMV-seronegative. The chain employs TRBV19 and TRBJ1-2; 7 bases are a match to TRBD1. Sequences were obtained from PBMCs. The CDR3 spells CASSTGRDSLSDGYTF. The CDR3 coding sequence is TGTGCCAGTAGTACCGGACGGGACAGCTTGTCGGATGGCTACACCTTC. Full variable domain (remainder filled in from reference TRBV19 and TRBJ1-2): DGGITQSPKYLFRKEGQNVTLSCEQNLNHDAMYWYRQDPGQGLRLIYYSQIVNDFQKGDIAEGYSVSREKKESFPLTVTSAQKNPTAFYLCASSTGRDSLSDGYTFGSGTRLTVV.